Listed here is a single T cell receptor (beta chain). Its antigen is unknown. This specimen belongs to a study of regulatory T cells in long-lasting Graves disease. Across the study: The term persistent Graves' disease signified upward of 5 years on antithyroid drugs with positive TSH receptor antibodies. General study results and limits: Under persistent disease, TRBV28, TRBJ1-2 and TRBJ2-5 were used preferentially. The sample size was small, and this may have reduced accuracy. New patients shared fewer public clonotypes (roughly 910) than persistent patients did (around 2,700).

Time point defined: persistent/refractory GD, antithyroid drugs over 5 years with positive TRAb. After RNA was extracted from PBMCs, the TCR library was made from it. Arm-PCR of CDR3 regions and iRepertoire HTBI primers were the basis on which TCR beta libraries were built. TCRdb passed the multiplex PCR reads through MiXCR, listing each CDR3 protein once. Of roughly 360,000 distinct CDR3 sequences in the sample, less than 30% are singletons; the top ten hold approximately 28%. The length of the CDR3 is 15 residues. Germline loops: CDR1 SGHRS, CDR2 YFSETQ. Trimming took 4 bases from V and 2 from J, leaving 15 bases between them.

The origin of this receptor is a woman aged 40 to 55 with Graves disease. V is TRBV5-1 and J is TRBJ2-5; D gene ambiguous. Specimen: peripheral blood mononuclear cells (PBMCs), collected when the disease was refractory, from a patient treated with antithyroid drugs. In DNA, the CDR3 is TGCGCCAGCAGCATTTTAATGGGGATTCAAGAGACCCAGTACTTC. Amino acids: CASSILMGIQETQYF. Full variable domain (missing parts from reference TRBV5-1 and TRBJ2-5): KAGVTQTPRYLIKTRGQQVTLSCSPISGHRSVSWYQQTPGQGLQFLFEYFSETQRNKGNFPGRFSGRQFSNSRSEMNVSTLELGDSALYLCASSILMGIQETQYFGPGTRLLVL.